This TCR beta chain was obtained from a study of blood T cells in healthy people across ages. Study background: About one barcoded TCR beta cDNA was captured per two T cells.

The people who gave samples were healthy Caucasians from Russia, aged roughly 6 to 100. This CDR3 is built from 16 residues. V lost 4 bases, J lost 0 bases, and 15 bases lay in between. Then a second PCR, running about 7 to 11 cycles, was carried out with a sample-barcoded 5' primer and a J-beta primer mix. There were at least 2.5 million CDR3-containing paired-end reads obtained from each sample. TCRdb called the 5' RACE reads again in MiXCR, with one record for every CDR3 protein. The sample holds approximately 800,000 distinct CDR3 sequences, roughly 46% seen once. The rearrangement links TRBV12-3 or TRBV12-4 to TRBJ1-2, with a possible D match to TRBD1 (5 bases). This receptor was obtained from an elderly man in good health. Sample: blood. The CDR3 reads CASSSSAGDTNYGYTF. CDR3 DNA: TGTGCCAGCAGTTCTTCAGCGGGGGATACTAACTATGGCTACACCTTC.